This T cell receptor beta chain came from a study of T cells in Graves' hyperthyroidism and ophthalmopathy. TCR beta CDR3 sequences were amplified from RNA transcripts. The study used the HTBI primer set for a first-round RT-PCR of the TCR CDR3. TCRdb re-derived calls from the multiplex PCR reads in MiXCR, one entry per CDR3 protein. The top ten hold around a third of the sample, which has about 320,000 distinct CDR3 sequences, around a sixth seen once. This clonotype occurred many times. The CDR3 consists of 15 residues. The V end was cut by 5 bases, the J end by 3 bases, with 16 bases between. Germline values: CDR1 MDHEN, CDR2 SYDVKM.

V usage is TRBV28 and J usage is TRBJ1-1; possible D gene TRBD1, 5 bases. The TCR comes from a man aged 30 to 45 with Graves' hyperthyroidism. What was sequenced was blood. The CDR3 DNA sequence: TGTGCCAGCAGTCACTGGGACGGCACATACACTGAAGCTTTCTTT. It codes for CASSHWDGTYTEAFF.